This T cell receptor (beta chain) derives from a study of tumor-infiltrating lymphocytes in oesophageal squamous cell carcinoma. The length of the CDR3 is 14 residues. V was shortened by 2 bases and J by 4 bases, with 12 bases between the two germline ends. TCRdb processed the PCR reads anew with MiXCR; each CDR3 protein has one entry. The data show under 20,000 distinct CDR3 sequences, with 45% to 50% seen just once and about a sixth held by the top ten. This receptor was identified in a male donor with esophageal squamous cell carcinoma. The sample comprised esophageal tumor tissue. V and J are TRBV12-3 or TRBV12-4 and TRBJ2-7, with D possibly TRBD1 on 6 matching bases. Written as DNA, the CDR3 is TGTGCCAGCAGTTTACGGCCCGACAGGTACGAGCAGTACTTC. It specifies CASSLRPDRYEQYF.